Each of the 28 T cell receptor beta chains below was sequenced from the same sample in a study of breast tumors, draining lymph nodes, adjacent tissues. TCRdb redid the calling of the multiplex PCR reads with MiXCR, one entry per CDR3 protein. The sample includes some 85,000 distinct CDR3 sequences, approximately 30% seen only once; the top ten take about 8%. Axillary draining lymph nodes of breast cancer patients supplied the node samples. The sample taken for sequencing was axillary lymph node tissue. Receptors were obtained from a female donor with breast cancer. Some clones in this sample may be carry-over from other donors' samples.

There are a few counts of this clonotype. The chain combines TRBV6-1 with TRBJ1-1; no clear D gene. Looked up from germline, CDR1 is MNHNS and CDR2 is SASEGT. V was clipped by 5 bases and J by 1 base, with 8 bases between them. The CDR3 is made up of 13 amino acids. DNA for the CDR3: TGTGCCAGCAGTAGGATTGGGAACACTGAAGCTTTCTTT. Its protein product is CASSRIGNTEAFF.

Points on this clonotype: One end of the junction varies from germline; a read error may be responsible. The CDR3 here is CSARDSDVEPYF. CDR3 sequence (DNA): TGCAGTGCTAGAGATAGTGACGTCGAGCCGTACTTC. The J gene is TRBJ2-7, the V gene TRBV20-1; no clear D gene. CDR3 length: 12 amino acids. Germline values: CDR1 DFQATT, CDR2 SNEGSKA (reference sequence).

Ten or more counts support this clonotype. The chain links TRBV7-9 to TRBJ2-1, with D possibly being TRBD1 or TRBD2 (6 bases each). Germline V gene data show CDR1 as SEHNR and CDR2 as FQNEAQ (reference sequence). The CDR3 consists of 17 residues. The germline V and J ends were trimmed by 1 base and 7 bases, with 20 bases remaining between them. The CDR3 reads CASSLVLGGSWKNEQFF. In DNA, the CDR3 is TGTGCCAGCAGCTTAGTACTGGGGGGCTCGTGGAAAAATGAGCAGTTCTTC.

The chain combines TRBV10-3 with TRBJ1-6; 9 nucleotides agree with TRBD1. CDR1 and CDR2 (germline): ENHRY, SYGVKD. The trim removed 10 bases at V and 1 base at J, leaving 14 bases unmatched. The CDR3 runs to 18 residues. Here the CDR3 DNA reads TGTGCCACCCTCCGGGACAGGGATAGTAGGTCCTATAATTCACCCCTCCACTTT. This codes for CATLRDRDSRSYNSPLHF.

This clonotype has more than one count but fewer than ten. A clone one base away is much larger, so this may be a read error. The J gene is TRBJ2-1, the V gene TRBV28; D is unclear. Germline V gene lookup returns CDR1 MDHEN and CDR2 SYDVKM. This CDR3 comprises 12 residues. The CDR3: CASSLRMGEQLF. Here the CDR3 DNA reads TGTGCCAGCAGTCTTCGCATGGGTGAGCAGCTCTTC.

Ten or more counts support this clonotype. The chain has TRBV20-1 and TRBJ2-7; D call uncertain. The CDR3 runs to 13 residues. V was trimmed by 3 bases and J by 6 bases, leaving 15 bases between them. Germline lookup yields CDR1 DFQATT and CDR2 SNEGSKA (reference sequence). The CDR3 is CSASHDTSLEQYF. The CDR3 DNA reads as TGCAGTGCTAGTCACGATACCTCCCTCGAGCAGTACTTC.

This clonotype was detected once. The chain employs TRBV7-2 and TRBJ2-1, with 10 positions matching TRBD2. J was trimmed by 4 bases and V by 5 bases; bases with no gene match: 26. Germline lookup yields CDR1 SGHTA and CDR2 FQGNSA. The length of the CDR3 is 22 residues. The CDR3 coding sequence is TGTGCCAGCAGCCCACTCTGGTCCAGCAGCCCGGGACTAGCGAATCGTTACAATGAGCAGTTCTTC. It specifies CASSPLWSSSPGLANRYNEQFF.

This clonotype was recorded many times. V gene TRBV4-1 combines with J gene TRBJ2-3, with 9 bases aligning to TRBD2. The V gene end was trimmed by 1 base and the J gene end by 4 bases; junction bases not matched to a gene: 12. This CDR3 has 18 amino acids. Looked up from germline, CDR1 is MGHRA and CDR2 is YSYEKL. The CDR3 loop is CASSQALASGMRSDTQYF. CDR3 coding DNA: TGCGCCAGCAGCCAAGCCCTCGCTAGCGGGATGAGGTCAGATACGCAGTATTTT.

This clonotype was counted ten times or more. The genes are TRBV20-1 and TRBJ2-5; D not resolved. From germline, CDR1 is DFQATT and CDR2 SNEGSKA (reference sequence). Trimming cost V 6 bases and J 3 bases, with 20 bases left between them. The CDR3 runs 15 residues. CDR3 nucleotide sequence: TGCAGTGCCCGGTCTGGCTTCGGATTTGAAGAGACCCAGTACTTC. Translation gives CSARSGFGFEETQYF.

In its sample, this clonotype was seen many times. The rearrangement uses TRBV11-2 and TRBJ2-7; 9 nucleotides line up with TRBD2. V shed 1 base and J 2 bases; nucleotides not matched to a gene: 3. The CDR3 totals 15 residues. Per the germline V gene, CDR1 is SGHAT and CDR2 is FQNNGV. Written as DNA, the CDR3 is TGTGCCAGCAGCTTAGGCGGGAGGGTCGCCTACGAGCAGTACTTC. The encoded protein is CASSLGGRVAYEQYF.

This clonotype has more than one count but fewer than ten. Being one base from a much bigger clone, this may be a read error. The chain has TRBV28 and TRBJ1-5; D perhaps matches TRBD1 (6 bases). V was shortened by 5 bases and J by 0 bases, with 20 bases between the two germline ends. Germline V gene lookup returns CDR1 MDHEN and CDR2 SYDVKM. The CDR3 has 18 amino acids. This chain's CDR3 is CASSPSGHALYSNQPQHF. CDR3 coding DNA: TGTGCCAGCAGTCCCTCGGGACACGCGCTTTATAGCAATCAGCCCCAGCATTTT. Combining the CDR3 with reference TRBV28 and TRBJ1-5 gives the whole variable domain DVKVTQSSRYLVKRTGEKVFLECVQDMDHENMFWYRQDPGLGLRLIYFSYDVKMKEKGDIPEGYSVSREKKERFSLILESASTNQTSMYLCASSPSGHALYSNQPQHFGDGTRLSIL.

The sample holds many counts of this clonotype. The rearrangement uses TRBV15 and TRBJ1-2; maybe TRBD1 (5 bases). Germline lookup yields CDR1 LNHNV and CDR2 YYDKDF (reference sequence). This CDR3 spans 14 amino acids. The V end was cut by 5 bases, the J end by 8 bases, with 18 bases between. The CDR3 DNA follows: TGTGCCACCAGCGCTCGGACGGAGGGGTGGGGCTACACCTTC. This sequence encodes CATSARTEGWGYTF.

This clonotype was counted only a few times. A read error may explain this, as a much larger clone is one base away. The V and J genes are TRBV6-2 or TRBV6-3 and TRBJ1-5; D is unclear. V was pared by 6 bases and J by 2 bases, with 17 bases between. Germline CDR1 reads MNHEY; CDR2 reads SVGEGT. CDR3 length: 16 amino acids. DNA of the CDR3: TGTGCCAGCAGCCACGAATATGGGGAGGGCAATCAGCCCCAGCATTTT. This sequence encodes CASSHEYGEGNQPQHF.

This clonotype was found many times. The chain has TRBV6-6 and TRBJ1-5; D gene ambiguous. Germline loops: CDR1 MNHNY, CDR2 SVGAGI (reference sequence). V was pared by 2 bases and J by 5 bases, with 10 bases between. The CDR3 spans 14 residues. The CDR3 sequence is CASSYPDGYQPQHF. CDR3 sequence (DNA): TGTGCCAGCAGTTACCCGGACGGGTATCAGCCCCAGCATTTT.

Turning to this clonotype: Being one base from a much bigger clone, this may be a read error. The chain uses TRBV6-5 and TRBJ2-1; D gene uncertain. The CDR3 consists of 14 residues. The germline gives CDR1 MNHEY, CDR2 SVGAGI. CDR3 residues: CASSSTPSYNEQLF. The CDR3 DNA reads as TGTGCCAGCAGTTCGACACCTTCCTACAATGAGCAGCTCTTC.

A remark on this clonotype: A read error may produce the germline difference seen at one junction end. The chain uses TRBV5-1 and TRBJ2-2; D perhaps matches TRBD2 (5 bases). The CDR3 has 13 residues. Per germline, CDR1 SGHRS and CDR2 YFSETQ. The CDR3 DNA reads TGCGCCATAAGACGGGTGAGCACCGGGGAGCGGTTTTTT. Translating it yields CAIRRVSTGERFF.

This clonotype appeared many times. It is unclear where the CDR3 begins or ends on the DNA, so no DNA is shown, and the CDR3 is as TCRdb lists it. The chain joins TRBV7-2 to TRBJ2-3; the table assigns TRBD2, which was not confirmed against the DNA. Germline lookup yields CDR1 SGHTA and CDR2 FQGNSA. The CDR3 spans 14 amino acids, including both terminal residues. CDR3 in amino acids: CASSLVGSGSLKYF.

This clonotype was observed at least ten times. The gene calls are TRBV24-1 and TRBJ2-1; D possibly corresponds to TRBD1 (6 bases). The germline V gene encodes CDR1 KGHDR and CDR2 SFDVKD. Between the trimmed V and J ends, which lost 0 bases and 2 bases, there was a span of 10 bases. The CDR3 sequence is 16 residues long. CDR3 protein: CATSDLPGQPYNEQFF. The CDR3 coding sequence is TGTGCCACCAGTGATTTGCCAGGACAGCCCTACAATGAGCAGTTCTTC.

The chain recombines TRBV12-3 or TRBV12-4 with TRBJ1-1; unclear D gene. CDR3 length equals 13 residues. Trimming took off 2 bases at V and 3 bases at J, with 7 bases between the two ends. Here the CDR3 DNA reads TGTGCCAGCAGTTTAACGTTTGACACTGAAGCTTTCTTT. Translating it yields CASSLTFDTEAFF.

About this clonotype: At one end, the junction sequence differs from germline, possibly due to a read error. The chain combines TRBV15 with TRBJ2-5; D may be TRBD2 (5 bases). Germline CDR1 and CDR2: LNHNV and YYDKDF (reference sequence). The CDR3 is 14 amino acids. CDR3 DNA sequence: TGTGCCACCAGCGAAGGACTGCACCAAGAGACCCAGTGTTTC. Its protein product is CATSEGLHQETQCF.

The table lists this clonotype with many counts. The V gene is TRBV5-1, the J gene TRBJ1-3; no firm D call. V was clipped by 4 bases and J by 0 bases, with 20 bases between them. CDR1 SGHRS and CDR2 YFSETQ come from the germline V gene. The CDR3 runs to 18 residues. In DNA form, the CDR3 reads TGCGCCAGCAGCCCGACCGTAAAACACGAACTCTCTGGAAACACCATATATTTT. Protein sequence: CASSPTVKHELSGNTIYF. Filled out from reference TRBV5-1 and TRBJ1-3, the complete variable domain reads KAGVTQTPRYLIKTRGQQVTLSCSPISGHRSVSWYQQTPGQGLQFLFEYFSETQRNKGNFPGRFSGRQFSNSRSEMNVSTLELGDSALYLCASSPTVKHELSGNTIYFGEGSWLTVV.

This clonotype was seen ten or more times. The rearrangement uses TRBV11-3 and TRBJ2-1, with TRBD1 matching over 9 bases. Germline lookup yields CDR1 SGHNT and CDR2 YENEEA. V gave up 4 bases and J gave up 8 bases; unmatched junction bases: 6. The length of the CDR3 is 14 residues. The CDR3 DNA is TGTGCCAGCAGCTCAAACAGGGGGCTCGATGAGCAGTTCTTC. This gives the protein CASSSNRGLDEQFF.

This clonotype has a count of ten or more. The V call is TRBV25-1, the J call TRBJ2-3; 7 nucleotides agree with TRBD2. The CDR3 consists of 15 residues. V was pared by 2 bases and J by 4 bases, with 6 bases of the junction left unmatched. CDR1 and CDR2 from the germline V gene are MGHDK and SYGVNS. The DNA of the CDR3 is TGTGCCAGCAGTGAAGCGGGAGTAGTCTCAGATACGCAGTATTTT. Amino acids: CASSEAGVVSDTQYF.

This clonotype was detected only a few times. This rearrangement joins TRBV20-1 to TRBJ1-1, with D maybe TRBD1 (6 bases). CDR3 length: 17 amino acids. The V gene lost 0 bases and the J gene lost 0 bases, with 17 bases spanning the gap. CDR1 is DFQATT and CDR2 is SNEGSKA in the germline V gene (reference sequence). The CDR3 coding sequence is TGCAGTGCTAGAGACGACAGGCATCCGGGCATGAACACTGAAGCTTTCTTT. Its translation: CSARDDRHPGMNTEAFF.

This clonotype was recorded many times. The rearrangement links TRBV18 to TRBJ2-5; no clear D. V shed 0 bases and J shed 2 bases, with 7 bases lying between them. The CDR3 has 14 residues. Germline V CDR1 and CDR2: KGHSH, LQKENI. In DNA form, the CDR3 reads TGTGCCAGCTCACCACCGAACGTACAAGAGACCCAGTACTTC. Residues: CASSPPNVQETQYF.

Details on this clonotype: Likely a read error: the CDR3 ends without its conserved phenylalanine or tryptophan. The genes are TRBV19 and TRBJ1-5; D is undetermined. The CDR3 spans 12 residues. Germline lookup yields CDR1 LNHDA and CDR2 SQIVND (reference sequence). The CDR3 nucleotides are TGTGCCAGTAGTATAGGGGGTCAGCTCCAGCATCTT. As protein: CASSIGGQLQHL.

Many counts were recorded for this clonotype. The CDR3 protein is CASSPRVDRTNRTYEQYF. As DNA, the CDR3 is TGTGCCAGCAGCCCCCGGGTGGATAGAACTAACCGAACCTACGAGCAGTACTTC. This chain connects TRBV4-2 to TRBJ2-7; no clear D gene. The CDR3 consists of 18 residues. Looked up from germline, CDR1 is LGHNA and CDR2 is YNFKEQ. The V gene lost 4 bases and the J gene lost 2 bases, with 24 bases spanning the gap.

About this clonotype itself: The germline gene is not matched at one end of the junction; a read error may be the cause. J is TRBJ1-6 and V is TRBV5-1; D unclear. The CDR3 has 14 residues. The germline V gene has CDR1 SGHRS and CDR2 YFSETQ. CDR3 protein: CASSLPGRSSPPHF. The CDR3 DNA reads as TGTGCCAGCAGCTTGCCAGGTCGTAGTTCCCCCCCCCACTTT.